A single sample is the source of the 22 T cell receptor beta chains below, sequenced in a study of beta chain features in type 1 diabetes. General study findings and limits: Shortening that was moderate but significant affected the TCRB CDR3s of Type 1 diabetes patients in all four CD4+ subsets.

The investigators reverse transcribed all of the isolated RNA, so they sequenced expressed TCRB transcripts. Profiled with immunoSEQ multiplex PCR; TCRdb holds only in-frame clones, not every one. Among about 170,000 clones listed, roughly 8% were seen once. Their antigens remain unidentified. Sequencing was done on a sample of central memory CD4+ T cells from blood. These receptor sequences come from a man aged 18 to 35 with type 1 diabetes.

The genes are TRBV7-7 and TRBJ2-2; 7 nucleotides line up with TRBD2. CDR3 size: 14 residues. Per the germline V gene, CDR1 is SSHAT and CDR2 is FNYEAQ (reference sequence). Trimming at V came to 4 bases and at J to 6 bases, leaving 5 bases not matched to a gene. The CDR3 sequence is CASSSQGGAGELFF. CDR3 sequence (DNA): TGTGCCAGCAGCTCTCAGGGAGGGGCCGGGGAGCTGTTTTTT.

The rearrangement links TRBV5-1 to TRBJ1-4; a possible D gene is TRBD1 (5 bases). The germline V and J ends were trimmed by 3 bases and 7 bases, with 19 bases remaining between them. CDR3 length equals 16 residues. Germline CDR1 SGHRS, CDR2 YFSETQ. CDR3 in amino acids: CASSSGAGETAEKLFF. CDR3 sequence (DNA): TGCGCCAGCAGCTCCGGGGCGGGGGAAACTGCTGAAAAACTGTTTTTT.

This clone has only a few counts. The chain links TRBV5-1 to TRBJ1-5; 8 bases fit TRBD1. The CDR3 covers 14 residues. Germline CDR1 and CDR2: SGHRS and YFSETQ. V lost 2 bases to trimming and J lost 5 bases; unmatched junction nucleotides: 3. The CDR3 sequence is CASSLGTGHQPQHF. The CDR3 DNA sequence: TGCGCCAGCAGCTTAGGGACAGGTCATCAGCCCCAGCATTTT.

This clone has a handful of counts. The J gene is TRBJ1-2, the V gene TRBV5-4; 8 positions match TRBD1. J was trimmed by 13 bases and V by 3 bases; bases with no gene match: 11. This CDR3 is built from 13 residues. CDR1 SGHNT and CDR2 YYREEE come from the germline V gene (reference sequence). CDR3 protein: CASSSGGQGGITF. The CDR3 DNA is TGTGCCAGCAGCTCGGGAGGACAGGGAGGAATCACCTTC.

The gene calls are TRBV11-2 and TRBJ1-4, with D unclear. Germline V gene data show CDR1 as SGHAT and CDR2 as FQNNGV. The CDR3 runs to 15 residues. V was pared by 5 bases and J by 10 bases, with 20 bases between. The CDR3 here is CASSPLRPLAGKLFF. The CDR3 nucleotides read TGTGCCAGCAGCCCCCTCCGGCCCTTAGCCGGAAAACTGTTTTTT.

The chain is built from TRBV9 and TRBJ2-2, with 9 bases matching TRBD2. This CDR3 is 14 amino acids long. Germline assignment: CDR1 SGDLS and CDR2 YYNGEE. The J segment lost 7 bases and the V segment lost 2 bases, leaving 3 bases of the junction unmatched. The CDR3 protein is CASSVGLADGELFF. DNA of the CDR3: TGTGCCAGCAGCGTGGGACTAGCAGACGGGGAGCTGTTTTTT.

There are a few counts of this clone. The CDR3 loop reads CASSLEAGANEQYF. The CDR3 DNA sequence: TGCGCCAGCAGCTTGGAAGCGGGAGCCAACGAGCAGTACTTC. V usage is TRBV5-1 and J usage is TRBJ2-7; 8 bases align to TRBD2. Germline CDR1 SGHRS, CDR2 YFSETQ. This CDR3 has 14 residues. The V and J ends lost 0 bases and 5 bases, in that order; junction bases with no gene match: 4.

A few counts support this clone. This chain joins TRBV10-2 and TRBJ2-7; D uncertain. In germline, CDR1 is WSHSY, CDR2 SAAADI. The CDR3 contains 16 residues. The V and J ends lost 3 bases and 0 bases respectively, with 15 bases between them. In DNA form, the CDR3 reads TGCGCCAGCAGTGACCCAGGTGGGTCCCTCTCCTACGAGCAGTACTTC. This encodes CASSDPGGSLSYEQYF.

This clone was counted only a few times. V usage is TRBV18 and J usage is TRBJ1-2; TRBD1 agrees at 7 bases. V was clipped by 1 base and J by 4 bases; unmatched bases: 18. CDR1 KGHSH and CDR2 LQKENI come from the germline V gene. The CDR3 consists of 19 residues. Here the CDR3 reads CASSPLAGRTGAPFYGYTF. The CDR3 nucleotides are TGTGCCAGCTCACCACTTGCCGGTCGGACAGGTGCCCCCTTCTATGGCTACACCTTC.

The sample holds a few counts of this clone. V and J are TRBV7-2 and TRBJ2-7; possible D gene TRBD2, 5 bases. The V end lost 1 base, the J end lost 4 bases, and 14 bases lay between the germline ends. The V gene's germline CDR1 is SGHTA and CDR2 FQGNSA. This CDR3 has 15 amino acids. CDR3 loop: CASSLDWRAQYEQYF. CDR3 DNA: TGTGCCAGCAGCTTAGATTGGCGGGCGCAGTACGAGCAGTACTTC.

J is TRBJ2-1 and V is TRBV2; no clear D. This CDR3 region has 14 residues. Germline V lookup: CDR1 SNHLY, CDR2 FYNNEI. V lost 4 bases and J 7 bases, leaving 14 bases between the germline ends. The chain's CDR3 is CASSGGPSSNEQFF. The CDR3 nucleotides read TGTGCCAGCAGTGGTGGGCCCAGCAGTAATGAGCAGTTCTTC. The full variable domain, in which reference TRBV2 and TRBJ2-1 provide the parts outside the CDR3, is EPEVTQTPSHQVTQMGQEVILRCVPISNHLYFYWYRQILGQKVEFLVSFYNNEISEKSEIFDDQFSVERPDGSNFTLKIRSTKLEDSAMYFCASSGGPSSNEQFFGPGTRLTVL.

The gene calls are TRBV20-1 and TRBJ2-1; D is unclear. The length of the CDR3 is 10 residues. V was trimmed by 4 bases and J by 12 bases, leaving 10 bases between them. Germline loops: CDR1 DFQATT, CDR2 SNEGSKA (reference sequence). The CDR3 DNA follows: TGCAGTGCTAAACTCCTTCGGCAGTTCTTC. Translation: CSAKLLRQFF.

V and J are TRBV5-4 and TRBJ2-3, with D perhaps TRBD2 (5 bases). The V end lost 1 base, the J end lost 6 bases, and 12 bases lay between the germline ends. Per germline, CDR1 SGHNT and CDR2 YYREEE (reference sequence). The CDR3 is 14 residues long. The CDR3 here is CASSLMGSQDTQYF. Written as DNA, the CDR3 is TGTGCCAGCAGCTTGATGGGGAGTCAGGATACGCAGTATTTT.

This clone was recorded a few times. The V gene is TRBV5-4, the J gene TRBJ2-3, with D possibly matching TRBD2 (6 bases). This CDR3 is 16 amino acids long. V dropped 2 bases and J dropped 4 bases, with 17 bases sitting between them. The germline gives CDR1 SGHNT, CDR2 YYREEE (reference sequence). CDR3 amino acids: CASSLQRGGSADTQYF. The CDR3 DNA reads TGTGCCAGCAGCTTACAGAGGGGAGGTAGTGCAGATACGCAGTATTTT.

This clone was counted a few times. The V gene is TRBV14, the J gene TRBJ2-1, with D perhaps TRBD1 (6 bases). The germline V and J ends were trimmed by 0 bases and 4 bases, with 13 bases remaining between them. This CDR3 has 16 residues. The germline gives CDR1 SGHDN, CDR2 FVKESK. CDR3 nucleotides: TGTGCCAGCAGCCAAGATAACAGGGTGGGATACAATGAGCAGTTCTTC. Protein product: CASSQDNRVGYNEQFF.

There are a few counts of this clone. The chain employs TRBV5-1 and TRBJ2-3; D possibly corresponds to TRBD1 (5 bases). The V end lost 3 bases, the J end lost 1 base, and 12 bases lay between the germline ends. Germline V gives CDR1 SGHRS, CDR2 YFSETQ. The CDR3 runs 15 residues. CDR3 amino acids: CASSSTVDGTDTQYF. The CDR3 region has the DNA TGCGCCAGCAGCTCGACAGTGGATGGCACAGATACGCAGTATTTT.

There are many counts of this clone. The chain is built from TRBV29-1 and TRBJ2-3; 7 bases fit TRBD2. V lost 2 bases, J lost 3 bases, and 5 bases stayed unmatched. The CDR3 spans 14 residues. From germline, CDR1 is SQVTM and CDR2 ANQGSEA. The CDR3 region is CSVELAERTDTQYF. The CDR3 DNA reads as TGCAGCGTTGAACTAGCGGAGAGGACAGATACGCAGTATTTT.

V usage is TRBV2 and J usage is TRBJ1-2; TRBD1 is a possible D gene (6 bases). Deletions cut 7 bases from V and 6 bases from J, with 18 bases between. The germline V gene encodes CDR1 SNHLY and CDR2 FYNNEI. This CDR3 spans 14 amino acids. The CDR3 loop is CASMGTGSFDGYTF. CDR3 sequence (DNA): TGTGCCAGCATGGGAACAGGGAGTTTTGATGGCTACACCTTC.

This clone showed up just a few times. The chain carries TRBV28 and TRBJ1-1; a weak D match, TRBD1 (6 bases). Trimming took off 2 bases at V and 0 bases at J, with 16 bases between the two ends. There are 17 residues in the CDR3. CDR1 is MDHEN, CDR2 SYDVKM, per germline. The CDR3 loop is CASSLRARGLMNTEAFF. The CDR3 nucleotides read TGTGCCAGCAGTTTACGAGCCAGGGGTCTCATGAACACTGAAGCTTTCTTT.

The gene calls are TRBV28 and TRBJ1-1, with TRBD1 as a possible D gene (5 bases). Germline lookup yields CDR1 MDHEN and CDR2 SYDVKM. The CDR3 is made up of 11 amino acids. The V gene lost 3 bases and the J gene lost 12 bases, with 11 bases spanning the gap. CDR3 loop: CASSFTDNPFF. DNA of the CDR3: TGTGCCAGCAGTTTTACGGACAACCCTTTCTTT.

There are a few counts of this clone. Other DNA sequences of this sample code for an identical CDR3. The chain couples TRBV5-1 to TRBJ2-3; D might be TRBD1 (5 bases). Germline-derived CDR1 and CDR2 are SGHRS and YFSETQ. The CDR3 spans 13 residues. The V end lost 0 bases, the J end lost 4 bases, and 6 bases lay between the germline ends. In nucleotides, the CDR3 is TGCGCCAGCAGCTTGGAAGGGGCAGATACGCAGTATTTT. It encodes CASSLEGADTQYF.

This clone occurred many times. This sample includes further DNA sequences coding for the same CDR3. This chain's CDR3 is CASSRDSFYGYTF. For the CDR3, the DNA is TGTGCCAGCAGCCGGGACAGCTTCTATGGCTACACCTTC. The chain couples TRBV13 to TRBJ1-2; TRBD1 matches at 7 bases. Germline CDR1 is PRHDT and CDR2 is FYEKMQ (reference sequence). With V trimmed by 5 bases and J by 4 bases, 4 bases remained unmatched. The CDR3 consists of 13 residues.